This is a list of T cell receptor beta chains from one sample in a study of regulatory T cells in long-lasting Graves disease. TCRdb passed the multiplex PCR reads through MiXCR, listing each CDR3 protein once. The table has roughly 560,000 distinct CDR3 sequences, about 16% seen once. The same data also contributed to another study, on T cells in Graves' hyperthyroidism and ophthalmopathy.

This specimen was peripheral blood mononuclear cells (PBMCs), taken at new diagnosis, from a patient treated with antithyroid drugs. These receptors originate from a woman aged 35-65 years with Graves disease. The CDR3 runs from the conserved cysteine through the conserved F or W. A D gene is named only where the DNA matches it firmly. Some rows have no size entry. The others give once, few or many, or a class for an expanded clone.

j_call v_call clone_size d_call cdr3_nt cdr3_aa
TRBJ2-5 TRBV19 - - TGTGCCAGTAGTTCTACAGGGTACGAGACCCAGTACTTC CASSSTGYETQYF
TRBJ1-6 TRBV27 - - TGTGCCAGCACTCGGGACCGGAATAATTCACCCCTCCACTTT CASTRDRNNSPLHF
TRBJ1-1 TRBV15 - TRBD1 TGTGCCACCAGCACGGACAGGGAAAGGAACACTGAAGCTCTCTTT CATSTDRERNTEALF
TRBJ1-3 TRBV20-1 few - TGCAGTGCGGGAACGGGGGGGCCCTCTGGAAACACCATATATTTT CSAGTGGPSGNTIYF
TRBJ2-1 TRBV7-3 few TRBD2 TGTGCCAGCAGCTCGGGACTAGCGGAGTTCAATGAGCAGTTCTTC CASSSGLAEFNEQFF
TRBJ2-7 TRBV7-3 many - TGTGCCAGCAGCTTCACCGGGACCGACTCCTACGAGCAGTACTTC CASSFTGTDSYEQYF
TRBJ2-1 TRBV12-3/TRBV12-4 few TRBD1 TGTGCCAGCAGTCCCGAGGACAGGGAGAATGAGCAGTTCTTC CASSPEDRENEQFF
TRBJ2-7 TRBV20-1 many - TGCAGTGCTAGAGATCACGGGACATACTCCTACGAGCAGTACTTC CSARDHGTYSYEQYF
TRBJ1-4 TRBV2 many - TGTGCCAGCAGCTGGAGAGGGACTAATGAAAAACTGTTTTTT CASSWRGTNEKLFF
TRBJ2-2 TRBV6-1 few TRBD2 TGTGCCAGCAGTGTAGCGGGGGGAGGTACCGGGGAGCTGTTTTTT CASSVAGGGTGELFF